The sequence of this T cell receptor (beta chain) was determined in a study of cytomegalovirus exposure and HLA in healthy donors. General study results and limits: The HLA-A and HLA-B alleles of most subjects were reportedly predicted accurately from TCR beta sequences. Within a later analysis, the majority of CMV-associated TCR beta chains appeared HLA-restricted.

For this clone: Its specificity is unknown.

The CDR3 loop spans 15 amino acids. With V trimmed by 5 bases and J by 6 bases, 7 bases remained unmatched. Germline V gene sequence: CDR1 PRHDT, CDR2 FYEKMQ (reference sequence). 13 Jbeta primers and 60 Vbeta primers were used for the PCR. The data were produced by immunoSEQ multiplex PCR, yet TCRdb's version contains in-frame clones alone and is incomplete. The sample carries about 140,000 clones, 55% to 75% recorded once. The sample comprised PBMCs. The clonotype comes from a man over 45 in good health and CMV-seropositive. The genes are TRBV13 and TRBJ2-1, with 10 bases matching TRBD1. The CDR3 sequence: CASSPPRTGGNEQFF. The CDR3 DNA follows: TGTGCCAGCAGCCCCCCGAGGACAGGGGGCAATGAGCAGTTCTTC.